The source of this T cell receptor beta chain is a study of cytomegalovirus exposure and HLA in healthy donors. General study points: It was reported that the classifier diagnosed cytomegalovirus status with high specificity and sensitivity in both the original and validation cohorts. In vitro checks showed that three CMV-associated chains really do target CMV antigens. Cytomegalovirus association was assigned to 150 to 200 TCR beta chains.

Sequencing used immunoSEQ multiplex PCR; TCRdb keeps in-frame clones, though not all of them. The repertoire includes under 150,000 clones, roughly 90% of them detected once, and approximately 2% sits in the top ten. On this clone itself: No antigen is known for it.

This CDR3 has 14 residues. Between the trimmed V and J ends, which lost 4 bases and 2 bases, there was a span of 12 bases. Per the germline V gene, CDR1 is SGDLS and CDR2 is YYNGEE. The specimen sequenced was PBMCs. The TCR sequence derives from a woman younger than 35 in good health and CMV-seronegative. The V and J genes are TRBV9 and TRBJ1-2, with D tentatively TRBD1 (5 bases). This chain's CDR3 is CASSTTGGNYGYTF. The CDR3 DNA sequence: TGTGCCAGCAGCACCACGGGGGGGAACTATGGCTACACCTTC.